The clone carrying this TCR beta chain appeared once. Repertoires were generated with immunoSEQ multiplex PCR, while TCRdb's copy carries only in-frame clones and drops some. Of under 80,000 clones in the sample, 94% were seen once. This sample is part of a study of control samples from healthy donors and cancer patients. Germline CDR1 LGHDT, CDR2 YNNKEL (reference sequence). V was pared by 2 bases and J by 4 bases, with 17 bases between. The length of the CDR3 is 16 residues. The specimen was blood. This receptor was taken from a woman aged 30 to 39 in good health. V is TRBV3-1 (or the pseudogene TRBV3-2) and J is TRBJ1-2, with D possibly TRBD1 on 6 matching bases. The CDR3 DNA reads TGTGCCAGCAGCCAAACAACACAGGGATACGGCTATGGCTACACCTTC. This encodes CASSQTTQGYGYGYTF.